The entry that follows covers one TCR beta chain sequence. Its antigen is not known. This record comes from a study of OX40 agonist ivuxolimab in advanced cancers. Looking at the study overall: Dose-escalation subjects each had hepatocellular carcinoma, melanoma, renal cell or head and neck cancer. Regarding the study as a whole: There were, on average, more expanded clones in CD8+ T cells than in CD4+.

Germline V lookup: CDR1 MNHNS, CDR2 SASEGT. Trimming stripped 6 bases from V and 4 bases from J, with 14 bases between. The CDR3 sequence is 14 residues long. Measured with immunoSEQ multiplex PCR; TCRdb has only the in-frame clones, and not every one. The data show about 68,000 clones, 84% seen once. This clonotype was sampled from an adult with an advanced solid tumor such as melanoma, head and neck, liver or kidney cancer. Sequenced here: CD4+ or CD8+ T cells sorted from blood, sampled in a trial of the OX40 agonist ivuxolimab. V is TRBV6-1 and J is TRBJ2-3; D assignment may be TRBD1 or TRBD2 (6 bases each). The CDR3 protein is CASSYRGDADTQYF. The CDR3 DNA is TGTGCCAGCAGCTATAGGGGGGACGCAGATACGCAGTATTTT.